This TCR beta chain was found in a study of T cells after posttransplantation cyclophosphamide (dated by TCRdb to the mid-2010s). As for the study more broadly: Using TRB sequencing, the study followed how the T cell repertoire rebuilt after myeloablative bone marrow transplantation with posttransplantation cyclophosphamide given as GVHD prophylaxis. Antigen receptor sequencing covered samples from approximately 32 PTCy-treated patients and around 16 of their related bone marrow donors. Blood from every one of the roughly 35 PTCy patients who had 1-year posttransplant specimens underwent TRB sequencing. In 3 patients, TRB sequencing was also performed on up to 3 more blood samples taken 2 to 5.2 years after transplant, and in a handful of patients, pretransplant blood was also TRB-sequenced. Because TRA and TRB clonality correlated tightly in fewer than ten samples, the subsequent TCR analyses were limited to TRB only. Public TRB sequences were checked against a database of over 3,000 sequences associated with responses to pathogens, tumor antigens, self-antigens and alloantigens.

As concerns this clone: Its antigen is not yet known. No clone much larger than this one lies a single base away; base qualities are absent.

On the day of marrow donation, related bone marrow donors gave peripheral blood samples. Peripheral blood and bone marrow mononuclear cells were isolated by Ficoll-Hypaque density centrifugation and were cryopreserved. Genomic DNA was used for TRB sequencing, which was performed with the immunoSEQ assay at survey resolution or with the hsTCRB kit. The original pipeline was this. Initial read processing used immunoSEQ software, and repertoire analyses used the LymphoSeq R package. Clonality was calculated as 1 minus normalized Shannon entropy, and the Gini coefficient was also calculated for each TRB dataset. To infer phenotypes in unsorted samples, TRB sequences from sorted subsets of the recipient or donor were mapped onto the unsorted samples of the same recipient. What TCRdb holds here is the immuneACCESS table cut down to in-frame rearrangements. Part of the clones is not present; checked against another copy, under half of the missing clones reflect an unresolved V gene, and the others are unexplained. That table supplies the V and J calls and clone size; D and trimming were determined from the DNA. The sample records some 66,000 clones, around 95% of which are singletons. The ten biggest clones cover about 3% of the sample.

The CDR3 covers 15 residues, taking in both the cysteine and the phenylalanine. Only the CDR3 part of the read is kept: 45 bases, read in frame from the first base. V is pruned by 5 bases and J by 1 base, leaving 4 bases of the junction without a gene match. The germline V gene (reference sequence) gives CDR1 as LNHDA and CDR2 as SQIVND. Broader findings and caveats from the paper: The TRB repertoires of T cells infiltrating skin or GI tract showed only limited overlap with the TRB repertoires of T cells in blood. Across approximately 45 patients, TRB clonality was highly associated with recipient CMV seropositivity and CMV reactivation, and PTCy diversity was similar to diversity in CNI/methotrexate controls. At 1-2 months, donor-recipient similarity was low but rose over the first year, and the later blood repertoires were often dominated by donor CD8+ memory clones.

This clonotype was sampled from a woman in her twenties or thirties in good health and a related stem cell transplant donor. Sequenced sample: PBMCs. Recombination connected TRBV19 to TRBJ2-2; a stretch of 7 junction bases matches TRBD1. Here the CDR3 is given as CASSPGTVNTGELFF. In nucleotide form, the sequence is TGTGCCAGTAGTCCCGGGACAGTGAACACCGGGGAGCTGTTTTTT.